This entry features one T cell receptor (beta chain) sequence. These data come from a study of T cell changes during pregnancy in multiple sclerosis. This CDR3 region has 14 residues. In germline, CDR1 is MNHEY, CDR2 SVGAGI. Trimming cost V 4 bases and J 5 bases; bases outside gene matches: 6. TCRdb's copy holds only in-frame clones and misses some; the assay was immunoSEQ multiplex PCR. The sample lists 81,000 or so clones, roughly nine tenths occurring once. The clonotype comes from a female donor in good health, serving as a control in a pregnancy study. Some clones in this sample may be carry-over from other donors' samples. The source was PBMCs, collected in the first trimester of pregnancy. The V gene is TRBV6-5, the J gene TRBJ2-7; 9 bases are a match to TRBD1. DNA for the CDR3: TGTGCCAGCAGTTCTGACAGGGGGTTGGACGAGCAGTACTTC. Its protein product is CASSSDRGLDEQYF.